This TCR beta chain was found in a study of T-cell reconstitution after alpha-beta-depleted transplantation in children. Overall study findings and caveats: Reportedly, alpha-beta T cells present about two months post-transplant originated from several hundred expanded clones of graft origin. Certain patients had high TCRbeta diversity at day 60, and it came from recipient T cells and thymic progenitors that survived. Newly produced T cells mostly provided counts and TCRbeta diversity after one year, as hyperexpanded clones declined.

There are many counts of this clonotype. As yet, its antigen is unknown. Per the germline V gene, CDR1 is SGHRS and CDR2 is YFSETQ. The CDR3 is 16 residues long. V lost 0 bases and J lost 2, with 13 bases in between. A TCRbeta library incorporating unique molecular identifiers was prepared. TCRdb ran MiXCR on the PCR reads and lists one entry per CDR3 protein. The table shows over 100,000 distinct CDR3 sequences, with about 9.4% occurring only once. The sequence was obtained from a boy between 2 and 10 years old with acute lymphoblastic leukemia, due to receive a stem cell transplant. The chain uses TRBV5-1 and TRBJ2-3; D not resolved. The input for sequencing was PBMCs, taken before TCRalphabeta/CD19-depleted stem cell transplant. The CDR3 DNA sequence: TGCGCCAGCAGCTTGGGTCCTGGACCCATCACAGATACGCAGTATTTT. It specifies CASSLGPGPITDTQYF.